Shown below are 28 T cell receptor beta chains from a single sample sequenced in a study of T cell responses to AZD1222 COVID-19 vaccine. Clones were read by immunoSEQ multiplex PCR, and TCRdb kept only the in-frame ones, dropping some. The sample includes around 190,000 clones, roughly nine tenths of them seen just once. The sequenced sample was peripheral blood, obtained 28 days after the second AZD1222 dose. The receptors come from an adult who received the AZD1222 COVID-19 vaccine.

V is TRBV19 and J is TRBJ1-3; D is unclear. This CDR3 contains 15 residues. Germline lookup yields CDR1 LNHDA and CDR2 SQIVND (reference sequence). Between the trimmed V and J ends, which lost 1 base and 2 bases, there was a span of 9 bases. For the CDR3, the DNA is TGTGCCAGTAGTATAGGTAACTGGGCTGGAAACACCATATATTTT. This gives the protein CASSIGNWAGNTIYF. Supplemented by reference TRBV19 and TRBJ1-3, the full variable domain reads DGGITQSPKYLFRKEGQNVTLSCEQNLNHDAMYWYRQDPGQGLRLIYYSQIVNDFQKGDIAEGYSVSREKKESFPLTVTSAQKNPTAFYLCASSIGNWAGNTIYFGEGSWLTVV.

This CDR3 is CASSPFGGGSSYNSPLHF. The CDR3 coding sequence is TGTGCCAGCAGTCCATTTGGGGGTGGTAGCTCCTATAATTCACCCCTCCACTTT. V usage is TRBV27 and J usage is TRBJ1-6; a weak D match, TRBD1 (5 bases). CDR1 is MNHEY, CDR2 SMNVEV, per germline (reference sequence). The CDR3 is made up of 18 amino acids. V was shortened by 5 bases and J by 0 bases, with 17 bases between the two germline ends.

This sequence joins TRBV7-9 and TRBJ1-5; TRBD1 matches at 10 bases. V trimming: 1 base; J trimming: 6 bases; junction bases outside the gene matches: 3. This CDR3 contains 15 residues. Germline assignment: CDR1 SEHNR and CDR2 FQNEAQ (reference sequence). The CDR3 reads CASSLGGDRGQPQHF. The CDR3 region has the DNA TGTGCCAGCAGCTTAGGGGGGGACAGGGGTCAGCCCCAGCATTTT.

J is TRBJ1-1 and V is TRBV15, with D tentatively TRBD1 (5 bases). Germline V CDR1 and CDR2: LNHNV, YYDKDF (reference sequence). V shed 0 bases and J shed 5 bases, with 10 bases lying between them. This CDR3 contains 14 residues. The chain's CDR3 is CATSREVWGTEAFF. As DNA, the CDR3 is TGTGCCACCAGCAGAGAAGTTTGGGGGACTGAAGCTTTCTTT.

The chain joins TRBV7-9 to TRBJ1-2; 8 positions match TRBD1. The V gene end was trimmed by 5 bases and the J gene end by 14 bases; junction bases not matched to a gene: 13. The germline CDR1 and CDR2 sequences are SEHNR and FQNEAQ (reference sequence). The CDR3 extends over 13 amino acids. This CDR3 reads CASSQRDGQGGTF. CDR3 bases: TGTGCCAGCAGCCAGAGAGATGGACAGGGAGGGACCTTC.

This chain connects TRBV7-3 to TRBJ2-6; TRBD1 aligns across 8 bases. The CDR3 covers 17 residues. V shed 5 bases and J 2 bases; nucleotides not matched to a gene: 8. Germline V gene sequence: CDR1 SGHTA, CDR2 FQGTGA. The CDR3 here is CASSPSGGRAGANVLTF. CDR3 nucleotides: TGTGCCAGCAGCCCGTCAGGGGGCAGAGCTGGGGCCAACGTCCTGACTTTC. The variable domain in full, with the rest retrieved from reference TRBV7-3 and TRBJ2-6, is GAGVSQTPSNKVTEKGKYVELRCDPISGHTALYWYRQSLGQGPEFLIYFQGTGAADDSGLPNDRFFAVRPEGSVSTLKIQRTERGDSAVYLCASSPSGGRAGANVLTFGAGSRLTVL.

The chain employs TRBV11-2 and TRBJ1-5; the match to TRBD1 covers 8 bases. The germline CDR1 and CDR2 sequences are SGHAT and FQNNGV. The CDR3 runs 14 residues. Trimming cost V 8 bases and J 1 base; bases outside gene matches: 4. CDR3 coding DNA: TGTGCCAGCTGTGACAGGGGAAGCAATCAGCCCCAGCATTTT. This codes for CASCDRGSNQPQHF.

The J gene is TRBJ1-2, the V gene TRBV7-2; D is unresolved. Between the trimmed V and J ends, which lost 0 bases and 5 bases, there was a span of 4 bases. The CDR3 contains 12 residues. CDR1 and CDR2 (germline): SGHTA, FQGNSA. The CDR3 DNA is TGTGCCAGCAGCTTAGCAGAATATGGCTACACCTTC. Its translation: CASSLAEYGYTF.

The V call is TRBV7-8, the J call TRBJ2-7; possible D gene TRBD2, 5 bases. Germline lookup yields CDR1 SGHVS and CDR2 FQNEAQ. The length of the CDR3 is 13 residues. Trimming left V 5 bases short and J 6 bases short, with 14 bases between. The CDR3: CASSPTHRGEQYF. The CDR3 nucleotides are TGTGCCAGCAGCCCCACTCACCGGGGCGAGCAGTACTTC.

The V gene is TRBV18, the J gene TRBJ2-7; 7 bases agree with TRBD1. Looked up from germline, CDR1 is KGHSH and CDR2 is LQKENI. The J segment lost 5 bases and the V segment lost 6 bases, leaving 13 bases of the junction unmatched. The CDR3 runs to 15 residues. DNA for the CDR3: TGTGCCAGCTCGCCGAGGACAGGTTCCGTCGACGAGCAGTACTTC. It is translated as CASSPRTGSVDEQYF.

V gene TRBV6-2 or TRBV6-3 combines with J gene TRBJ1-5, with TRBD1 matching 9 bases. CDR1 MNHEY and CDR2 SVGEGT come from the germline V gene. With 5 bases clipped from V and 1 base from J, the junction kept 9 bases outside the gene matches. This CDR3 is built from 17 residues. The CDR3 sequence is CASSLGQGKLSNQPQHF. DNA for the CDR3: TGTGCCAGCAGTCTTGGACAGGGGAAGTTGAGCAATCAGCCCCAGCATTTT.

This rearrangement joins TRBV14 to TRBJ2-4; 7 nucleotides match TRBD2. The CDR3 consists of 14 residues. Germline lookup yields CDR1 SGHDN and CDR2 FVKESK. J lost 8 bases, V lost 2 bases, and 6 bases had no gene match. The CDR3 bases are TGTGCCAGCAGCCAAATGGAGGCGGGAGACATTCAGTACTTC. This translates into CASSQMEAGDIQYF.

For the CDR3, the DNA is TGTGCCAGCACGGGGGGTATTCCCTACGAGCAGTACTTC. Translation: CASTGGIPYEQYF. This chain uses TRBV6-5 with TRBJ2-7; 7 positions match TRBD2. This CDR3 is 13 amino acids long. V lost 7 bases to trimming and J lost 2 bases; unmatched junction nucleotides: 5. Germline CDR1 reads MNHEY; CDR2 reads SVGAGI.

The genes are TRBV30 and TRBJ2-7, with D perhaps given as TRBD1 or TRBD2 (5 bases each). The CDR3 consists of 13 residues. Per germline, CDR1 GTSNPN and CDR2 SVGIG (reference sequence). The germline V and J ends were trimmed by 2 bases and 0 bases, with 8 bases remaining between them. The CDR3 is CAWSMGTSYEQYF. The CDR3 region has the DNA TGTGCCTGGAGTATGGGGACCTCCTACGAGCAGTACTTC.

As concerns this clone: Other DNA sequences of this sample code for an identical CDR3. This rearrangement joins TRBV7-2 to TRBJ2-3; 7 positions match TRBD2. J gave up 0 bases and V 4 bases, and 1 base lay outside the gene matches. The CDR3 runs 14 residues. Per germline, CDR1 SGHTA and CDR2 FQGNSA. The CDR3 protein is CASSYGGSTDTQYF. CDR3 in DNA: TGTGCCAGCAGCTACGGGGGGAGCACAGATACGCAGTATTTT.

The chain recombines TRBV12-3 or TRBV12-4 with TRBJ2-5; TRBD1 is a possible D gene (6 bases). The CDR3 has 13 residues. Trimming took 5 bases from V and 9 from J, leaving 16 bases between them. CDR3 DNA sequence: TGTGCCAGCAGTCCGACAGGCCGCGTGTCCCAGTACTTC. This sequence encodes CASSPTGRVSQYF.

The gene calls are TRBV9 and TRBJ2-1, with 9 bases fitting TRBD2. Germline lookup yields CDR1 SGDLS and CDR2 YYNGEE. The CDR3 runs 13 residues. V lost 0 bases to trimming and J lost 12 bases; unmatched junction nucleotides: 4. The CDR3 DNA follows: TGTGCCAGCAGCGTAGTTGTAGCGGGAGTGCAGTTCTTC. Translation gives CASSVVVAGVQFF.

The genes are TRBV7-8 and TRBJ2-1; D call uncertain. This CDR3 is 12 amino acids long. V lost 0 bases and J lost 8, with 5 bases in between. CDR1 and CDR2 (germline): SGHVS, FQNEAQ. The CDR3 sequence is CASSLASYEQFF. The CDR3 DNA reads TGTGCCAGCAGCTTAGCGAGCTATGAGCAGTTCTTC.

V is TRBV6-5 and J is TRBJ1-5; 9 positions agree with TRBD1. Germline assignment: CDR1 MNHEY and CDR2 SVGAGI. J was trimmed by 7 bases and V by 6 bases; bases with no gene match: 10. This CDR3 has 15 residues. The CDR3 nucleotides are TGTGCCAGCAGATCCGCAGGGACAGGGAAACAGCCCCAGCATTTT. Protein: CASRSAGTGKQPQHF.

The gene calls are TRBV4-1 and TRBJ1-6; 8 nucleotides agree with TRBD1. CDR1 MGHRA and CDR2 YSYEKL come from the germline V gene. This CDR3 comprises 16 residues. V was pared by 4 bases and J by 6 bases, with 8 bases of the junction left unmatched. This CDR3 is CASSPRTGNSNSPLHF. The CDR3 bases are TGCGCCAGCAGCCCCAGGACAGGGAATAGTAATTCACCCCTCCACTTT.

The V call is TRBV5-1, the J call TRBJ2-3; the match to TRBD1 covers 7 bases. The CDR3 covers 13 residues. V lost 7 bases to trimming and J lost 2 bases; unmatched junction nucleotides: 4. Germline CDR1 SGHRS, CDR2 YFSETQ. The CDR3, as DNA: TGCGCCAGCGGCGGACAGGTCACAGATACGCAGTATTTT. This encodes CASGGQVTDTQYF. Full variable domain (missing parts from reference TRBV5-1 and TRBJ2-3): KAGVTQTPRYLIKTRGQQVTLSCSPISGHRSVSWYQQTPGQGLQFLFEYFSETQRNKGNFPGRFSGRQFSNSRSEMNVSTLELGDSALYLCASGGQVTDTQYFGPGTRLTVL.

This clone was seen just once. This chain's CDR3 is CASRPDTTNQPQHF. CDR3 coding DNA: TGTGCCAGCAGACCAGACACCACCAATCAGCCCCAGCATTTT. The rearrangement links TRBV28 to TRBJ1-5, with D unresolved. Trimming pared 6 bases from V and 3 bases from J, leaving 12 bases between. The CDR3 covers 14 residues. Germline CDR1 MDHEN, CDR2 SYDVKM.

The chain combines TRBV6-5 with TRBJ1-1; D is perhaps TRBD1 (5 bases). V lost 5 bases and J lost 0, with 13 bases in between. Germline V lookup: CDR1 MNHEY, CDR2 SVGAGI. The CDR3 is 15 residues long. The CDR3 DNA reads TGTGCCAGCAGTCAAAAGACAGTAATGAACACTGAAGCTTTCTTT. It encodes CASSQKTVMNTEAFF.

The chain carries TRBV6-5 and TRBJ2-7, with no clear D. The V end lost 3 bases, the J end lost 1 base, and 10 bases lay between the germline ends. Per germline, CDR1 MNHEY and CDR2 SVGAGI. The CDR3 runs to 14 residues. The CDR3 spells CASSYRGRSYEQYF. The CDR3 DNA follows: TGTGCCAGCAGTTATCGCGGCCGTTCCTACGAGCAGTACTTC.

The gene calls are TRBV12-3 or TRBV12-4 and TRBJ1-1; D is undetermined. V was trimmed by 2 bases and J by 8 bases, leaving 12 bases between them. The length of the CDR3 is 13 residues. The CDR3 DNA sequence: TGTGCCAGCAGTTTATGGGTACAGACAGAAGCTTTCTTT. Its translation is CASSLWVQTEAFF.

The rearrangement links TRBV2 to TRBJ2-3, with 11 bases lining up with TRBD1. The ends lost 2 bases at V and 6 bases at J; junction bases unmatched: 13. This CDR3 is 18 amino acids long. Germline V gene data show CDR1 as SNHLY and CDR2 as FYNNEI. The CDR3 here is CASSEKSGTGGLSDTQYF. CDR3 bases: TGTGCCAGCAGTGAAAAATCCGGGACAGGGGGTTTATCTGATACGCAGTATTTT.

For the CDR3, the DNA is TGTGCCAGCAGCTTGGTGACTAGCGGTTACAATGAGCAGTTCTTC. As protein: CASSLVTSGYNEQFF. V is TRBV5-5 and J is TRBJ2-1; 9 nucleotides match TRBD2. The length of the CDR3 is 15 residues. V trimming: 0 bases; J trimming: 4 bases; junction bases outside the gene matches: 2. The germline gives CDR1 SGHKS, CDR2 YYEKEE (reference sequence).

The J gene is TRBJ1-2, the V gene TRBV6-2 or TRBV6-3; 7 bases map to TRBD1. This CDR3 has 14 amino acids. V was clipped by 4 bases and J by 4 bases; unmatched bases: 6. Germline CDR1 reads MNHEY; CDR2 reads SVGEGT. Written as DNA, the CDR3 is TGTGCCAGCAGTTCGACCGGGACAGTCTATGGCTACACCTTC. This encodes CASSSTGTVYGYTF.